The subject of this entry is one TCR beta chain. As yet, its antigen is unknown. These data come from a study of T-cell reconstitution after alpha-beta-depleted transplantation in children. Study-level findings and limits: It was surviving recipient T cells and thymic progenitors that gave some patients high TCRbeta diversity at day 60. Roughly two months post-transplant, alpha-beta T cells reportedly originated from several hundred graft clones that had expanded. Most T-cell counts and diversity one year after the transplant came from T cells that were newly produced.

A library of TCRbeta sequences, prepared with unique molecular identifiers, was generated. Via MiXCR, TCRdb re-called the PCR reads, giving one row per CDR3 protein. The table lists approximately 210,000 distinct CDR3 sequences, approximately 15% of them singletons. Germline V gene data show CDR1 as SEHNR and CDR2 as FQNEAQ (reference sequence). The V and J ends lost 6 bases and 8 bases, in that order; junction bases with no gene match: 10. The CDR3 contains 14 residues. The chain has TRBV7-9 and TRBJ2-1; the match to TRBD2 covers 7 bases. The specimen comprised PBMCs, mostly from graft donor cells, sampled 360 days after TCRalphabeta/CD19-depleted stem cell transplant. The TCR originated in a male patient aged 2-15 years who had a stem cell transplant for acute lymphoblastic leukemia, so the T cells may come from the graft donor. The CDR3 protein is CASRRRGEGHEQFF. The CDR3 DNA is TGTGCCAGCAGACGTCGGGGGGAGGGACATGAGCAGTTCTTC.